The 14 T cell receptor beta chains below come from one sample, sequenced in a study of a mutant IDH1 vaccine in newly diagnosed glioma. The time point was: baseline, week 1 (first vaccination visit). Specified treatment: pre-vaccination baseline after standard-of-care therapy. Only in-frame clones appear in the TCRdb table, and some are missing; sequencing was by immunoSEQ multiplex PCR. The top ten hold less than 3% of the sample, which has 45,000 to 55,000 clones, roughly 89% seen once. Sequenced here: PBMCs, sampled from a glioma patient treated with radiotherapy, temozolomide or both. Source of these receptors: a man aged 35-49 years with glioma.

The count of this clone is one. The rearrangement links TRBV28 to TRBJ1-2, with D perhaps matching TRBD1 (6 bases). CDR1 and CDR2 from the germline V gene are MDHEN and SYDVKM. Trimming took off 8 bases at V and 5 bases at J, with 18 bases between the two ends. This CDR3 spans 14 amino acids. In DNA, the CDR3 is TGTGCCAGCCGCCCTTGGGGGGCGAGTTATGGCTACACCTTC. This translates into CASRPWGASYGYTF.

J is TRBJ2-7 and V is TRBV11-2; TRBD1 aligns across 9 bases. J was trimmed by 4 bases and V by 1 base; bases with no gene match: 5. The CDR3 has 15 amino acids. From germline, CDR1 is SGHAT and CDR2 FQNNGV. CDR3 DNA sequence: TGTGCCAGCAGCTTAGTGACAGGGGGTATATACGAGCAGTACTTC. Protein sequence: CASSLVTGGIYEQYF.

The rearrangement joins TRBV7-3 to TRBJ2-1; D call uncertain. This CDR3 contains 13 residues. In germline, CDR1 is SGHTA, CDR2 FQGTGA. Trimming took off 3 bases at V and 4 bases at J, with 7 bases between the two ends. The CDR3, as DNA: TGTGCCAGCAGCTTGGACGCATACAATGAGCAGTTCTTC. Residues: CASSLDAYNEQFF.

V is TRBV19 and J is TRBJ2-2; 9 bases are shared with TRBD2. Looked up from germline, CDR1 is LNHDA and CDR2 is SQIVND (reference sequence). The ends lost 6 bases at V and 8 bases at J; junction bases unmatched: 1. This CDR3 has 12 residues. CDR3 coding DNA: TGTGCCAGTAGAACTAGCGGGGGGGAGCTGTTTTTT. Amino acids: CASRTSGGELFF.

V gene TRBV4-3 combines with J gene TRBJ1-4; TRBD1 is a possible D gene (6 bases). Per germline, CDR1 LGHNA and CDR2 YSLEER. This CDR3 is 15 amino acids long. The V gene lost 6 bases and the J gene lost 3 bases, with 14 bases spanning the gap. CDR3 sequence (DNA): TGCGCCAGCAGGAGGGGGGAGGGACCTAATGAAAAACTGTTTTTT. This sequence encodes CASRRGEGPNEKLFF.

The V gene is TRBV27, the J gene TRBJ2-2, with 9 bases aligning to TRBD1. Germline-derived CDR1 and CDR2 are MNHEY and SMNVEV (reference sequence). The CDR3 totals 19 residues. J lost 4 bases, V lost 1 base, and 13 bases had no gene match. CDR3 in amino acids: CASSLFGFGSTGGTGELFF. DNA for the CDR3: TGTGCCAGCAGTTTATTCGGCTTCGGTTCGACAGGGGGCACCGGGGAGCTGTTTTTT.

The chain joins TRBV4-3 to TRBJ2-7; D is unresolved. The CDR3 loop spans 15 amino acids. V gave up 1 base and J gave up 2 bases, with 12 bases separating them. Germline V gene lookup returns CDR1 LGHNA and CDR2 YSLEER. CDR3 in amino acids: CASSQADGEAYEQYF. DNA for the CDR3: TGCGCCAGCAGCCAAGCCGACGGAGAAGCCTACGAGCAGTACTTC.

V and J are TRBV2 and TRBJ2-2, with a tentative D call TRBD2 (5 bases). This CDR3 spans 14 amino acids. CDR1 and CDR2 from the germline V gene are SNHLY and FYNNEI. The V end lost 9 bases, the J end lost 0 bases, and 11 bases lay between the germline ends. CDR3 nucleotides: TGTGCCAGTTCCGGGATGGCGAACACCGGGGAGCTGTTTTTT. Protein sequence: CASSGMANTGELFF.

This chain uses TRBV28 with TRBJ1-5; no definite D call. CDR1 MDHEN and CDR2 SYDVKM come from the germline V gene. The CDR3 has 13 amino acids. V lost 8 bases, J lost 5 bases, and 13 bases lay in between. The CDR3 nucleotides read TGTGCCAGCCATACTCAGCGTGATCAGCCCCAGCATTTT. Translated, it gives CASHTQRDQPQHF.

This chain uses TRBV5-6 with TRBJ1-5, with a tentative D call TRBD1 (5 bases). V lost 1 base to trimming and J lost 3 bases, with 8 bases between them. The CDR3 consists of 14 residues. Germline values: CDR1 SGHDT, CDR2 YYEEEE. CDR3 sequence reads: CASSLRGTNQPQHF. The DNA for the CDR3 is TGTGCCAGCAGCTTGAGAGGGACCAATCAGCCCCAGCATTTT.

CDR3 amino acids: CASTTNRDSYEQYF. The CDR3, as DNA: TGTGCCAGTACGACTAACAGGGACTCCTACGAGCAGTACTTC. The rearrangement joins TRBV19 to TRBJ2-7, with D possibly matching TRBD1 (6 bases). Trimming took off 7 bases at V and 0 bases at J, with 13 bases between the two ends. The germline V gene has CDR1 LNHDA and CDR2 SQIVND (reference sequence). This CDR3 contains 14 residues.

The CDR3 DNA follows: TGTGCCATCAGTGGTCAGGCTAGCACGTACAATGAGCAGTTCTTC. Encoded protein: CAISGQASTYNEQFF. This sequence joins TRBV10-3 and TRBJ2-1, with D tentatively TRBD2 (5 bases). The CDR3 consists of 15 residues. The germline V and J ends were trimmed by 4 bases and 4 bases, with 14 bases remaining between them. Germline V gene data show CDR1 as ENHRY and CDR2 as SYGVKD.

The rearrangement joins TRBV28 to TRBJ2-7, with 13 bases matching TRBD2. J was trimmed by 6 bases and V by 5 bases; bases with no gene match: 4. The CDR3 contains 14 residues. From germline, CDR1 is MDHEN and CDR2 SYDVKM. The CDR3 sequence: CASSTSGRAGEQYF. The CDR3 nucleotides read TGTGCCAGCAGTACTAGCGGGAGGGCCGGCGAGCAGTACTTC.

The V gene is TRBV7-9, the J gene TRBJ1-2; no reliable D call. The length of the CDR3 is 13 residues. Germline V lookup: CDR1 SEHNR, CDR2 FQNEAQ (reference sequence). The V gene lost 1 base and the J gene lost 6 bases, with 9 bases spanning the gap. The CDR3 region is CASSLGAGDGYTF. The CDR3 DNA reads as TGTGCCAGCAGCTTAGGGGCCGGCGATGGCTACACCTTC.